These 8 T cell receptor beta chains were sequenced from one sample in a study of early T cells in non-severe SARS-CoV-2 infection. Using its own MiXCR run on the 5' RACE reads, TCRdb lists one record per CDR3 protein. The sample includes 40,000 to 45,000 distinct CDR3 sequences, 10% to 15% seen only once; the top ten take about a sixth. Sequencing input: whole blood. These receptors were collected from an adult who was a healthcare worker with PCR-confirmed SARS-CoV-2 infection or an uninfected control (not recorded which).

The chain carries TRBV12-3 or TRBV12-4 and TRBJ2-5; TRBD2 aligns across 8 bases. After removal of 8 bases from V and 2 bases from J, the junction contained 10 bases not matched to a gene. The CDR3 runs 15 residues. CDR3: CASGDSGTSQETQYF. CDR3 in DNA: TGTGCCAGCGGCGACTCCGGGACTAGTCAAGAGACCCAGTACTTC.

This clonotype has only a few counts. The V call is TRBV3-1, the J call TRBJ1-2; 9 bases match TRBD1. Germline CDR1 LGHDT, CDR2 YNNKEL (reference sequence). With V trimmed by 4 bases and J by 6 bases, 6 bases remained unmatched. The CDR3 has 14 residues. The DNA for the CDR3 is TGTGCCAGCAGCCCCGGACAGGGGATTGATGGCTACACCTTC. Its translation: CASSPGQGIDGYTF.

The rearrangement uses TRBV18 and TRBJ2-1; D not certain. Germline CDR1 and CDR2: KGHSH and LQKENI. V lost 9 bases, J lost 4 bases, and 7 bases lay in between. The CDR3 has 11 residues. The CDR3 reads CASRLYNEQFF. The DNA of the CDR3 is TGTGCCAGTCGACTGTACAATGAGCAGTTCTTC.

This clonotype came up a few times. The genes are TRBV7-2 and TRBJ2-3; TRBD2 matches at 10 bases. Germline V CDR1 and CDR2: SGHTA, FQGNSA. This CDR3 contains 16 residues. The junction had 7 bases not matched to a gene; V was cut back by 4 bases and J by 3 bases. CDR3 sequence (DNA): TGTGCCAGCAGCTCACGGGGGACTAGCGAGACAGATACGCAGTATTTT. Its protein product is CASSSRGTSETDTQYF.

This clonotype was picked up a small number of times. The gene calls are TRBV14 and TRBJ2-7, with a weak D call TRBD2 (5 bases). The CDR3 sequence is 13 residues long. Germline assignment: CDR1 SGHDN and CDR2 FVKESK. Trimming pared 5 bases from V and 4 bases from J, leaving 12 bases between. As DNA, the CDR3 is TGTGCCAGCAGCAGGACTCACTTTTACGAGCAGTACTTC. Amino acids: CASSRTHFYEQYF.

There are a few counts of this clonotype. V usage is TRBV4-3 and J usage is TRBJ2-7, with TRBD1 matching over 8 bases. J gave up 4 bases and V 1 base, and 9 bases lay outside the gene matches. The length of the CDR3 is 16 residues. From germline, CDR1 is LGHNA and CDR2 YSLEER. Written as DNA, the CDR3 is TGCGCCAGCAGCCAAGGCGTCGGGACAGGAGGTTACGAGCAGTACTTC. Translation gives CASSQGVGTGGYEQYF.

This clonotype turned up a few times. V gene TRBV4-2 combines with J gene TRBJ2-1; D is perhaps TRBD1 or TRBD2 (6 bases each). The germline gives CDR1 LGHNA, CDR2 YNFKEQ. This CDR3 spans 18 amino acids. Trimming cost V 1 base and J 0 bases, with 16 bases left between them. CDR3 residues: CASSQAGARPSSYNEQFF. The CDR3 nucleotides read TGTGCCAGCAGCCAAGCGGGGGCTAGGCCGAGCTCCTACAATGAGCAGTTCTTC.

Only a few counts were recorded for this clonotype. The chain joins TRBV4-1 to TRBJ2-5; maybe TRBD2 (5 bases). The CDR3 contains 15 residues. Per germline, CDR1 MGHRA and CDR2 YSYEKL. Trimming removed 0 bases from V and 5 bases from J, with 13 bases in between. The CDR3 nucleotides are TGCGCCAGCAGCCAAGATGGGAGAGGATCTGAGACCCAGTACTTC. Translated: CASSQDGRGSETQYF.